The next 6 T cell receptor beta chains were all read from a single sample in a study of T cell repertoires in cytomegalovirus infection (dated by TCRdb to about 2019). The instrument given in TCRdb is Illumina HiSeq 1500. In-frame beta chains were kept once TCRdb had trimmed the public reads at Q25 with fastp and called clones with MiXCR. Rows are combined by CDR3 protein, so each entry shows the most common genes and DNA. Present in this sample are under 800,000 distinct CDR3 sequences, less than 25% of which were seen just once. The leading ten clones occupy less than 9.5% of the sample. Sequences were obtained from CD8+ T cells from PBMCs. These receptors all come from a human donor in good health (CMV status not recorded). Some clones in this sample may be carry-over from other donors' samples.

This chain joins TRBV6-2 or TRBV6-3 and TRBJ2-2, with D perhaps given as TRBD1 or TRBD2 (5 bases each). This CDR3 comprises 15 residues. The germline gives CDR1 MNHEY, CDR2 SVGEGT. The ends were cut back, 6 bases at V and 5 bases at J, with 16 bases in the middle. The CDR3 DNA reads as TGTGCCAGCAGCCTATCGGGGCTCAGGACCGGGGAGCTGTTTTTT. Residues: CASSLSGLRTGELFF.

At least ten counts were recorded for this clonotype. The CDR3 loop is CASNAPGLAGGGTGELFF. DNA of the CDR3: TGTGCCAGCAACGCTCCGGGACTAGCGGGGGGTGGCACCGGGGAGCTGTTTTTT. The chain recombines TRBV7-8 with TRBJ2-2; 15 bases align to TRBD2. The CDR3 covers 18 residues. The germline V gene encodes CDR1 SGHVS and CDR2 FQNEAQ. The V and J ends lost 7 bases and 4 bases, in that order; junction bases with no gene match: 10.

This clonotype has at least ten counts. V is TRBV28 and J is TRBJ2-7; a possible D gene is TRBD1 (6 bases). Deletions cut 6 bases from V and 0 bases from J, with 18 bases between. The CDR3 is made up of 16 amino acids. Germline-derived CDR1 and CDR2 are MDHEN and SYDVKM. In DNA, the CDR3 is TGTGCCAGCAGATCTCTCACAGGGATGTTCTCCTACGAGCAGTACGTC. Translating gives CASRSLTGMFSYEQYV.

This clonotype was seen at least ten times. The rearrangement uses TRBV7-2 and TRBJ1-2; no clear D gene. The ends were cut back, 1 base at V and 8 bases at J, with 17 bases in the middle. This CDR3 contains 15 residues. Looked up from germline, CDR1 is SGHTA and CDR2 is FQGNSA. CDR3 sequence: CASSLDLGLTRGYTF. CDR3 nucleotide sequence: TGTGCCAGCAGCTTAGATTTAGGGTTGACGCGGGGCTACACCTTC. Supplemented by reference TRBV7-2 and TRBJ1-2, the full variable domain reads GAGVSQSPSNKVTEKGKDVELRCDPISGHTALYWYRQSLGQGLEFLIYFQGNSAPDKSGLPSDRFSAERTGGSVSTLTIQRTQQEDSAVYLCASSLDLGLTRGYTFGSGTRLTVV.

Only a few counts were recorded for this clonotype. CDR3 sequence: CASSPERDRPYEQYF. The CDR3 DNA sequence: TGTGCCAGCTCACCGGAAAGAGACCGACCCTACGAGCAGTACTTC. The chain employs TRBV18 and TRBJ2-7; D is undetermined. The germline CDR1 and CDR2 sequences are KGHSH and LQKENI. The V end lost 3 bases, the J end lost 2 bases, and 14 bases lay between the germline ends. This CDR3 is 15 amino acids long.

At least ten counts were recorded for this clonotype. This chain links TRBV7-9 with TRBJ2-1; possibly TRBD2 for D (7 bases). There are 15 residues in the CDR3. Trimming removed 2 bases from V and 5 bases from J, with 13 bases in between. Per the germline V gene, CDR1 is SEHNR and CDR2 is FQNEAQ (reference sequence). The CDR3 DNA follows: TGTGCCAGCAGCTTAAGGGGGGGGGCCCACAATGAGCAGTTCTTC. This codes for CASSLRGGAHNEQFF.